The text below deals with one TCR beta chain. As originally analysed: By means of reference gene primer amplification, nucleated cell counts were estimated. Only in-frame clones appear in the TCRdb table, and some are missing; sequencing was by immunoSEQ multiplex PCR. Clone size and V and J calls were adopted from that table, with D and trimming inferred from the DNA. The sample holds tens of thousands of clones, about nine tenths seen once. This record belongs to a study of blood T cell repertoires in COVID-19. Study context: Sources were T cells, B-cell-depleted T cells, or PBMCs; the material itself was cDNA or gDNA.

Trimming pared 7 bases from V and 3 bases from J, leaving 14 bases between. Germline loops: CDR1 MNHNY, CDR2 SVGAGI (reference sequence). The CDR3 spans 14 residues. Sequences were obtained from peripheral blood. The chain combines TRBV6-6 with TRBJ2-3; tentatively, D is TRBD2 (6 bases). This TCR was sampled from an elderly woman with acute or convalescent COVID-19. The CDR3, as DNA: TGTGCCAGCACTACCCCGGGGAGGACAGATACGCAGTATTTT. It specifies CASTTPGRTDTQYF.